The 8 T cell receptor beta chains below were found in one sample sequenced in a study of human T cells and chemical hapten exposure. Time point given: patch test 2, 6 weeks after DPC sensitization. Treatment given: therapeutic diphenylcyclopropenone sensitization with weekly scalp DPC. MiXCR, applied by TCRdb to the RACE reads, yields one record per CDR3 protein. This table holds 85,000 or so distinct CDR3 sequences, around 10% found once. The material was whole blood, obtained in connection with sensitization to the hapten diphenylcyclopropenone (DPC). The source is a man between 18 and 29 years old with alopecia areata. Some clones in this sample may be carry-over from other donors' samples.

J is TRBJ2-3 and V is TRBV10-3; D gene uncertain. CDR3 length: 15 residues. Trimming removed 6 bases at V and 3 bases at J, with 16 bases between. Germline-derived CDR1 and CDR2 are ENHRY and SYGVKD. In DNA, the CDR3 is TGTGCCATCAGCGGGCCCTTTGGTTCGACAGATACGCAGTATTTT. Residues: CAISGPFGSTDTQYF.

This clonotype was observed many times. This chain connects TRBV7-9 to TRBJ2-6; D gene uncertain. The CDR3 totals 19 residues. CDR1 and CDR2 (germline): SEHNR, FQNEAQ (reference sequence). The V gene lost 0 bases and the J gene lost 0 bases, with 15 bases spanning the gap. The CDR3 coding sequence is TGTGCCAGCAGCTTAGCGGGATTAGGTCTCAGCTCTGGGGCCAACGTCCTGACTTTC. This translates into CASSLAGLGLSSGANVLTF.

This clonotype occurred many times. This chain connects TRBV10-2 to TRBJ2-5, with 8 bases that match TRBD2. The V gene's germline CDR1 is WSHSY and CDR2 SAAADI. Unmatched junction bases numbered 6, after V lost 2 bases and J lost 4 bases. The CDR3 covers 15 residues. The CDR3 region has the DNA TGCGCCAGCAGTGAGACAAGGCGGGGGGCAGAGACCCAGTACTTC. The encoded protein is CASSETRRGAETQYF.

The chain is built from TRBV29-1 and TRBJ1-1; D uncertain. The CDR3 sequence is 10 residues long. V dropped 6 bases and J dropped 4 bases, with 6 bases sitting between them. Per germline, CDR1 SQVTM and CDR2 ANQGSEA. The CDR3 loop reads CSVPGTEAFF. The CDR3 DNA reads TGCAGCGTCCCCGGCACTGAAGCTTTCTTT. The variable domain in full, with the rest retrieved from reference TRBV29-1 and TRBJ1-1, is SAVISQKPSRDICQRGTSLTIQCQVDSQVTMMFWYRQQPGQSLTLIATANQGSEATYESGFVIDKFPISRPNLTFSTLTVSNMSPEDSSIYLCSVPGTEAFFGQGTRLTVV.

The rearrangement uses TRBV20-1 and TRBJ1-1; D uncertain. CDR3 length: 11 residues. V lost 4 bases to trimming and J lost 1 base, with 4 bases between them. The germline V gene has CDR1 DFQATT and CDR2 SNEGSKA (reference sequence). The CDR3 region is CSATENTEAFF. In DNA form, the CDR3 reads TGCAGTGCTACAGAGAACACTGAAGCTTTCTTT.

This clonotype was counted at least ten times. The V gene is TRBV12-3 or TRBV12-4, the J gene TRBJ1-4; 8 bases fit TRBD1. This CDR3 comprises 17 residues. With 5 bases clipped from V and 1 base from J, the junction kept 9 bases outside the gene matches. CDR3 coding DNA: TGTGCCAGCAGTCCCCGGACAGGGCGTGAAACTAATGAAAAACTGTTTTTT. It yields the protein CASSPRTGRETNEKLFF.

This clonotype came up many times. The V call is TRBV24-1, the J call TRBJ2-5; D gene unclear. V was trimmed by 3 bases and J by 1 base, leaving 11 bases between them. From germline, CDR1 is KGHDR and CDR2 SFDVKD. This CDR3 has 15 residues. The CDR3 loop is CATSDREVSQETQYF. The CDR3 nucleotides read TGTGCCACCAGTGATCGTGAGGTTTCCCAAGAGACCCAGTACTTC.

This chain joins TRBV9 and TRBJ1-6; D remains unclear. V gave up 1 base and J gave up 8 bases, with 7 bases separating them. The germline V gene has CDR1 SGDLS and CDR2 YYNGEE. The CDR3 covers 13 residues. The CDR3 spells CASSVTGHSPLHF. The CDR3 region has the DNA TGTGCCAGCAGCGTAACCGGACATTCACCCCTCCACTTT.